This TCR beta chain was found in a study of cytomegalovirus exposure and HLA in healthy donors. General study findings and limits: V- and J-gene trimming in TCR beta was tied to a missense DCLRE1C variant by an analysis performed later. About 87% or about 30% of the time was how often most TCR beta V segments were productive, according to an earlier analysis.

As to this clone: Its antigen is currently unknown.

This CDR3 region has 12 residues. V was trimmed by 0 bases and J by 5 bases, leaving 4 bases between them. Germline CDR1 LNHNV, CDR2 YYDKDF (reference sequence). Use of 60 Vbeta and 13 Jbeta primers characterized the PCR. Only in-frame clones appear in the TCRdb table, and some are missing; sequencing was by immunoSEQ multiplex PCR. This sample has around 67,000 clones; about 80% occur once, and the top ten carry 6.5% to 8.5%. Sequencing used PBMCs. This clonotype originated in a man younger than 35 in good health and CMV-seropositive. The V and J genes are TRBV15 and TRBJ1-2; D remains ambiguous. The CDR3 DNA is TGTGCCACCAGCAGAGACGAGTATGGCTACACCTTC. Translation: CATSRDEYGYTF.